This entry describes one T cell receptor beta chain. Data came from immunoSEQ multiplex PCR; TCRdb stores just in-frame clones and leaves some out. This table holds about 59,000 clones, 80% found once. The data were obtained in a study of blood T cell repertoires in COVID-19. This clonotype was obtained from a man in his 60s with acute or convalescent COVID-19. Material: peripheral blood.

CDR3 protein: CASSGRGQGAGYTF. In DNA form, the CDR3 reads TGTGCCAGCAGCGGACGGGGACAGGGGGCTGGCTACACCTTC. The chain combines TRBV13 with TRBJ1-2, with 12 bases identical to TRBD1. CDR1 and CDR2 from the germline V gene are PRHDT and FYEKMQ (reference sequence). V lost 5 bases, J lost 7 bases, and 5 bases stayed unmatched. The CDR3 is 14 residues long. Using reference TRBV13 and TRBJ1-2 for the parts outside the CDR3, the full variable domain is AAGVIQSPRHLIKEKRETATLKCYPIPRHDTVYWYQQGPGQDPQFLISFYEKMQSDKGSIPDRFSAQQFSDYHSELNMSSLELGDSALYFCASSGRGQGAGYTFGSGTRLTVV.